The 17 T cell receptor beta chains reported below all come from one sample, sequenced in a study of T cells after yellow fever vaccination. TCRdb reanalysed the 5' RACE reads using MiXCR and keeps one entry per CDR3 protein. The table has some 120,000 distinct CDR3 sequences, around 15% seen once. The sample here was CD8+ T cells sorted from PBMCs, taken 5 days after the yellow fever booster vaccination. These receptors came from a young man who received the YFV17D yellow fever vaccine.

This clonotype turned up a few times. The J gene is TRBJ2-3, the V gene TRBV27; 10 nucleotides match TRBD2. Germline lookup yields CDR1 MNHEY and CDR2 SMNVEV (reference sequence). The CDR3 runs 15 residues. With 7 bases clipped from V and 5 bases from J, the junction kept 9 bases outside the gene matches. The CDR3 loop reads CASTPGGLALDTQYF. The CDR3, as DNA: TGTGCCAGCACCCCGGGGGGACTAGCGTTAGATACGCAGTATTTT.

The CDR3 reads CASHLGVGRVGKAFF. For the CDR3, the DNA is TGTGCCAGCCATCTAGGGGTGGGGCGGGTCGGCAAAGCTTTCTTT. The chain is built from TRBV28 and TRBJ1-1; a weak D match, TRBD1 (5 bases). Trimming left V 8 bases short and J 9 bases short, with 25 bases between. This CDR3 has 15 amino acids. Germline V gives CDR1 MDHEN, CDR2 SYDVKM.

This clonotype came up a few times. The CDR3 sequence: CASSHGTSGVPNEQFF. The DNA for the CDR3 is TGCGCCAGCAGCCATGGGACTAGCGGGGTCCCCAATGAGCAGTTCTTC. V and J are TRBV4-3 and TRBJ2-1, with 13 bases fitting TRBD2. Germline lookup yields CDR1 LGHNA and CDR2 YSLEER. The CDR3 is 16 amino acids. V was clipped by 3 bases and J by 6 bases; unmatched bases: 5.

This clonotype was seen more than once but under ten times. J is TRBJ1-1 and V is TRBV19; the D is unclear. Per germline, CDR1 LNHDA and CDR2 SQIVND (reference sequence). CDR3 length: 11 residues. The V end lost 4 bases, the J end lost 8 bases, and 8 bases lay between the germline ends. The CDR3 spells CASSNWREAFF. The DNA for the CDR3 is TGTGCCAGTAGTAATTGGCGGGAAGCTTTCTTT.

Only a few counts were recorded for this clonotype. The chain joins TRBV28 to TRBJ2-1; possibly TRBD2 for D (6 bases). CDR1 and CDR2 (germline): MDHEN, SYDVKM. The ends were cut back, 6 bases at V and 2 bases at J, with 14 bases in the middle. This CDR3 contains 15 residues. CDR3: CASRKAGLPYNEQFF. In nucleotides, the CDR3 is TGTGCCAGCAGGAAAGCGGGTTTACCCTACAATGAGCAGTTCTTC.

This clonotype turned up a few times. The chain is built from TRBV6-5 and TRBJ1-2; possibly TRBD1 for D (6 bases). V lost 0 bases to trimming and J lost 3 bases, with 8 bases between them. Germline V gene data show CDR1 as MNHEY and CDR2 as SVGAGI. There are 14 residues in the CDR3. The CDR3 reads CASSYSAGDYGYTF. CDR3 sequence (DNA): TGTGCCAGCAGTTACTCGGCAGGGGACTATGGCTACACCTTC.

This clonotype came up a few times. The chain links TRBV7-9 to TRBJ2-5; TRBD1 matches at 8 bases. Germline V lookup: CDR1 SEHNR, CDR2 FQNEAQ (reference sequence). The CDR3 covers 15 residues. J lost 2 bases, V lost 5 bases, and 7 bases had no gene match. As DNA, the CDR3 is TGTGCCAGCAGCGAAACAGGGGGATTACAAGAGACCCAGTACTTC. Translating it yields CASSETGGLQETQYF.

This clonotype was counted only a few times. This chain joins TRBV4-3 and TRBJ2-1; 7 bases align to TRBD2. Germline loops: CDR1 LGHNA, CDR2 YSLEER. The CDR3 runs to 16 residues. The V gene end was trimmed by 4 bases and the J gene end by 5 bases; junction bases not matched to a gene: 11. The CDR3 DNA reads TGCGCCAGCAGCCGGCTTGGGGGGGGGACGAACAATGAGCAGTTCTTC. Its protein product is CASSRLGGGTNNEQFF.

This clonotype was detected only a few times. The rearrangement links TRBV5-4 to TRBJ2-7, with 9 positions matching TRBD1. Trimming took 2 bases from V and 2 from J; bases not matched to a gene: 5. This CDR3 has 15 amino acids. The germline V gene encodes CDR1 SGHNT and CDR2 YYREEE (reference sequence). Written as DNA, the CDR3 is TGTGCCAGCAGCTTAGGGACAGGGACCGCCTACGAGCAGTACTTC. Protein: CASSLGTGTAYEQYF.

The chain uses TRBV29-1 and TRBJ2-5; D not resolved. V lost 7 bases, J lost 0 bases, and 6 bases lay in between. Per the germline V gene, CDR1 is SQVTM and CDR2 is ANQGSEA. This CDR3 has 11 residues. For the CDR3, the DNA is TGCAGCGCTCAGTACCAAGAGACCCAGTACTTC. As protein: CSAQYQETQYF.

The chain carries TRBV4-3 and TRBJ2-1, with D perhaps TRBD1 or TRBD2 (5 bases each). The CDR3 covers 15 residues. Germline-derived CDR1 and CDR2 are LGHNA and YSLEER. The V gene lost 3 bases and the J gene lost 3 bases, with 12 bases spanning the gap. CDR3 in DNA: TGCGCCAGCAGCCACGACCGGGACCTCTACAATGAGCAGTTCTTC. Translated, it gives CASSHDRDLYNEQFF.

This clonotype was observed a handful of times. This chain uses TRBV30 with TRBJ2-7; D call uncertain. V lost 1 base and J lost 3, with 7 bases in between. CDR1 GTSNPN and CDR2 SVGIG come from the germline V gene (reference sequence). This CDR3 is 12 amino acids long. The CDR3 sequence: CAWSELLYEQYF. In nucleotides, the CDR3 is TGTGCCTGGAGTGAACTGCTCTACGAGCAGTACTTC.

V gene TRBV10-2 combines with J gene TRBJ2-7; D perhaps matches TRBD2 (7 bases). Trimming stripped 2 bases from V and 6 bases from J, with 17 bases between. The CDR3 has 15 amino acids. CDR1 is WSHSY, CDR2 SAAADI, per germline. The CDR3 nucleotides are TGCGCCAGCAGTGAGCAAGGCGGGGGCGTCTCCGAGCAGTACTTC. This codes for CASSEQGGGVSEQYF.

This clonotype occurred a few times. V usage is TRBV5-1 and J usage is TRBJ2-5; 8 positions agree with TRBD1. The ends lost 2 bases at V and 5 bases at J; junction bases unmatched: 8. Germline values: CDR1 SGHRS, CDR2 YFSETQ. This CDR3 region has 15 residues. CDR3 bases: TGCGCCAGCAGCTTCACGACAGGGGAGGATGAGACCCAGTACTTC. Translating it yields CASSFTTGEDETQYF.

This clonotype has at least ten counts. The chain uses TRBV7-6 and TRBJ2-3, with TRBD2 as a possible D gene (7 bases). The CDR3 is made up of 12 amino acids. Germline V gene sequence: CDR1 SGHVS, CDR2 FNYEAQ. Between the trimmed V and J ends, which lost 5 bases and 11 bases, there was a span of 14 bases. The CDR3 nucleotides are TGTGCCAGCAGCCCTGGGGGGGGCCGGCAGTATTTT. This gives the protein CASSPGGGRQYF.

The chain is built from TRBV12-5 and TRBJ2-3; D might be TRBD2 (8 bases). Germline V gene lookup returns CDR1 LGHNT and CDR2 FRNRAP. The CDR3 runs 18 residues. V was clipped by 3 bases and J by 7 bases, with 26 bases between them. CDR3 region: CASGFILRAGDRLNTQYF. In DNA, the CDR3 is TGTGCTAGTGGTTTTATCCTCCGAGCGGGGGACAGATTAAATACGCAGTATTTT.

There are a few counts of this clonotype. This chain joins TRBV27 and TRBJ2-1; 9 bases are shared with TRBD2. V was pared by 6 bases and J by 0 bases, with 6 bases of the junction left unmatched. The germline V gene has CDR1 MNHEY and CDR2 SMNVEV (reference sequence). The CDR3 loop spans 16 amino acids. CDR3 nucleotides: TGTGCCAGCAGGCAGCGGGGGGTCTACTCCTACAATGAGCAGTTCTTC. Amino acid sequence: CASRQRGVYSYNEQFF.